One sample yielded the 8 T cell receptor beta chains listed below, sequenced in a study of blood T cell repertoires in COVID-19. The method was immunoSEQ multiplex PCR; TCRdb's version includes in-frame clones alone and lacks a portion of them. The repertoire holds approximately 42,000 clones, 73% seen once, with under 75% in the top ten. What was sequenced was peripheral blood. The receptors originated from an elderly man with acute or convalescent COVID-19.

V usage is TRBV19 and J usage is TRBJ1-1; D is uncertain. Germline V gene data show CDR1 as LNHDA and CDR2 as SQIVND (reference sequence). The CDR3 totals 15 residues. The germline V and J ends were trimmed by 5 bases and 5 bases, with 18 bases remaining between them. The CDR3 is CASSGSRRVGTEAFF. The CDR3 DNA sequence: TGTGCCAGTAGTGGCTCCCGGCGGGTCGGGACTGAAGCTTTCTTT.

The chain's CDR3 is CASTRDGGEKLFF. DNA for the CDR3: TGTGCCAGCACCCGGGATGGGGGGGAAAAACTGTTTTTT. V and J are TRBV7-2 and TRBJ1-4; a possible D gene is TRBD1 (5 bases). V lost 7 bases to trimming and J lost 8 bases, with 14 bases between them. The germline CDR1 and CDR2 sequences are SGHTA and FQGNSA. This CDR3 spans 13 amino acids.

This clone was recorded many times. CDR3 in amino acids: CASSWGTGPSEQYF. The CDR3 nucleotides read TGTGCCAGCAGCTGGGGGACAGGGCCCTCCGAGCAGTACTTC. V is TRBV5-5 and J is TRBJ2-7; 9 nucleotides line up with TRBD1. CDR1 SGHKS and CDR2 YYEKEE come from the germline V gene (reference sequence). The CDR3 contains 14 residues. V dropped 3 bases and J dropped 6; count of bases not matched to a gene: 7.

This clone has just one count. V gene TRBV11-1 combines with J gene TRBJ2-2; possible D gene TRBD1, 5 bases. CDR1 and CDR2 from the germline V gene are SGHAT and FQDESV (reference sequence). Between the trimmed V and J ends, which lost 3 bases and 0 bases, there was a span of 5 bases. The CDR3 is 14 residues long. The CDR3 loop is CASSLDTNTGELFF. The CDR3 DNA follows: TGTGCCAGCAGCTTGGACACGAACACCGGGGAGCTGTTTTTT. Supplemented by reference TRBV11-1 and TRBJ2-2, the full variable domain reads EAEVAQSPRYKITEKSQAVAFWCDPISGHATLYWYRQILGQGPELLVQFQDESVVDDSQLPKDRFSAERLKGVDSTLKIQPAELGDSAMYLCASSLDTNTGELFFGEGSRLTVL.

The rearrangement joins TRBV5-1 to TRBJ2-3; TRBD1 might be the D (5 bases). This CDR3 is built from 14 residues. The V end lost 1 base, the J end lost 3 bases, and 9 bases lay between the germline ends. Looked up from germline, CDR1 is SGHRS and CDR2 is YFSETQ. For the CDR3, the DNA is TGCGCCAGCAGCTTGCCGGACAAGACAGATACGCAGTATTTT. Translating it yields CASSLPDKTDTQYF.

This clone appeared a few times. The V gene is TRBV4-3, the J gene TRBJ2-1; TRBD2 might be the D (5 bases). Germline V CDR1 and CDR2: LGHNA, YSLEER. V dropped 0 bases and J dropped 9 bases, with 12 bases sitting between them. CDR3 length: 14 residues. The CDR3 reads CASSQERERTEQFF. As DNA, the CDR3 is TGCGCCAGCAGCCAAGAGCGAGAGCGGACTGAGCAGTTCTTC.

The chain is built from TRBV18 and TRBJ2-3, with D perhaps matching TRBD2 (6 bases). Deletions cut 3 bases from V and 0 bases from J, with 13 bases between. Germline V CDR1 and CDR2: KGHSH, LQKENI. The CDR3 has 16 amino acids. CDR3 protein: CASSPIGGRSTDTQYF. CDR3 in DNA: TGTGCCAGCTCACCTATAGGAGGGCGGAGCACAGATACGCAGTATTTT.

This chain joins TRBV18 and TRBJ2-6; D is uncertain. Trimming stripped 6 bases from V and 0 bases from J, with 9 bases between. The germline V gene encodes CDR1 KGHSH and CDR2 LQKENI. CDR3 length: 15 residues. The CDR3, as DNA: TGTGCCAGCTCGCTACAGAGCTCTGGGGCCAACGTCCTGACTTTC. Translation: CASSLQSSGANVLTF.